This note documents a single T cell receptor beta chain sequence. Its cognate antigen is unknown. CDR1 and CDR2 (germline): LNHDA, SQIVND (reference sequence). The germline V and J ends were trimmed by 10 bases and 0 bases, with 15 bases remaining between them. The CDR3 runs to 14 residues. The data originate from a study of T-cell memory formation after mild COVID-19. General observations from the study: Pre-infection memory showed some responding clones, and this suggested that cross-reactive memory joined.

The 5'RACE method, run with constant-segment primers, produced TCR alpha and TCR beta cDNA libraries (carrying sample barcodes and UMIs). MiXCR was run by TCRdb on the 5' RACE reads, yielding one entry per CDR3 protein. Of fewer than 250,000 distinct CDR3 sequences listed, about 16% were seen once; the top ten hold 2.4%. This chain uses TRBV19 with TRBJ2-5; possible D gene TRBD1, 5 bases. The clonotype comes from an adult woman who had mild COVID-19 (a few samples of this study predate the infection). Cell type and time point are not known. The sample was PBMCs or a T cell subset sorted from them (not recorded which). The CDR3 spells CATQRQINQETQYF. CDR3 in DNA: TGTGCCACCCAGCGACAGATCAACCAAGAGACCCAGTACTTC. Based on the CDR3 plus reference TRBV19 and TRBJ2-5, the full variable domain is DGGITQSPKYLFRKEGQNVTLSCEQNLNHDAMYWYRQDPGQGLRLIYYSQIVNDFQKGDIAEGYSVSREKKESFPLTVTSAQKNPTAFYLCATQRQINQETQYFGPGTRLLVL.